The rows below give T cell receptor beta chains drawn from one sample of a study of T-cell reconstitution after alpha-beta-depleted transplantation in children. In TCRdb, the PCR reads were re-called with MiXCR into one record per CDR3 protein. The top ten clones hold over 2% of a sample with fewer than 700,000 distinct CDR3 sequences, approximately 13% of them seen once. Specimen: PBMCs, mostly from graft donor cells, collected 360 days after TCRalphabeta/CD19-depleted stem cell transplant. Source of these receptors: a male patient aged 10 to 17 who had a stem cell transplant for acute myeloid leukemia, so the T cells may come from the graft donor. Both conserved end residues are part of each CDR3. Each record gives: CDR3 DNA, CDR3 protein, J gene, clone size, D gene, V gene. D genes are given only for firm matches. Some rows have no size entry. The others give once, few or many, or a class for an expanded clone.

CDR3 DNA: TGTGCCAGCAGTGAAGAGCCCGGGGGGTACAATGAGCAGTTCTTC; CDR3 protein: CASSEEPGGYNEQFF; J gene: TRBJ2-1; clone size: few; D gene: TRBD2; V gene: TRBV6-4
CDR3 DNA: TGTGCCAGCAGCGCCGGGACTAGCCGAAGCACAGATACGCAGTATTTT; CDR3 protein: CASSAGTSRSTDTQYF; J gene: TRBJ2-3; clone size: -; D gene: TRBD2; V gene: TRBV5-5
CDR3 DNA: TGCAGCGTTGCTTCAGGGGCGGGGGGTTCACCCCTCCACTTT; CDR3 protein: CSVASGAGGSPLHF; J gene: TRBJ1-6; clone size: few; D gene: -; V gene: TRBV29-1
CDR3 DNA: TGTGCCAGCAGCCCCCCCCGGACTAGCGGGAACACCGGGGAGCTGTTTTTT; CDR3 protein: CASSPPRTSGNTGELFF; J gene: TRBJ2-2; clone size: -; D gene: TRBD2; V gene: TRBV7-6
CDR3 DNA: TGTGCCAGCACTCTCTCGGGACAGCGCCCCTACGAGCAGTACTTC; CDR3 protein: CASTLSGQRPYEQYF; J gene: TRBJ2-7; clone size: -; D gene: TRBD1; V gene: TRBV28
CDR3 DNA: TGTGCCACCAGCGGGGGGAAAAACATTCAGTACTTC; CDR3 protein: CATSGGKNIQYF; J gene: TRBJ2-4; clone size: -; D gene: -; V gene: TRBV15
CDR3 DNA: TGTGCCAGCAGCCAAACTAGCCTTATATTGGAGCAGTACTTC; CDR3 protein: CASSQTSLILEQYF; J gene: TRBJ2-7; clone size: -; D gene: -; V gene: TRBV7-8
CDR3 DNA: TGCGCCAGCAGCCCGACAGGTGTGAACACTGAAGCTTTCTTT; CDR3 protein: CASSPTGVNTEAFF; J gene: TRBJ1-1; clone size: many; D gene: -; V gene: TRBV5-1
CDR3 DNA: TGTGCCAGCAGCCAAGGTCGGTCCCCCAGGGAGCAGTACTTC; CDR3 protein: CASSQGRSPREQYF; J gene: TRBJ2-7; clone size: many; D gene: -; V gene: TRBV3-1
CDR3 DNA: TGTGCCAGCAGCTCGCCGGGACAGGACGGCTACGAGCAGTACTTC; CDR3 protein: CASSSPGQDGYEQYF; J gene: TRBJ2-7; clone size: few; D gene: TRBD1; V gene: TRBV7-9
CDR3 DNA: TGCAGCGCCGTCGGGAGGAGGGGTTACAATGAGCAGTTCTTC; CDR3 protein: CSAVGRRGYNEQFF; J gene: TRBJ2-1; clone size: few; D gene: TRBD2; V gene: TRBV29-1
CDR3 DNA: TGTGCCAGCAGCTCCGGGACTATGTGGGAGTTCTTC; CDR3 protein: CASSSGTMWEFF; J gene: TRBJ2-1; clone size: -; D gene: TRBD2; V gene: TRBV5-4
CDR3 DNA: TGCGCCAGCAGCTTGGAGGTCGGGACTAGAGGGGATACGCAGTATTTT; CDR3 protein: CASSLEVGTRGDTQYF; J gene: TRBJ2-3; clone size: -; D gene: TRBD2; V gene: TRBV5-1
CDR3 DNA: TGCAGTGCTTTATCGGGAACAGCAACCCAAGAGACCCAGTACTTC; CDR3 protein: CSALSGTATQETQYF; J gene: TRBJ2-5; clone size: once; D gene: -; V gene: TRBV20-1
CDR3 DNA: TGTGCCAGCAGCTTAAGACTATCAAGGATCTCCTACGAGCAGTACTTC; CDR3 protein: CASSLRLSRISYEQYF; J gene: TRBJ2-7; clone size: many; D gene: -; V gene: TRBV5-6
CDR3 DNA: TGTGCCAGCAGCTATCTAGCGGCGGCTGGGGAGCTGTTTTTT; CDR3 protein: CASSYLAAAGELFF; J gene: TRBJ2-2; clone size: few; D gene: TRBD2; V gene: TRBV7-6
CDR3 DNA: TGTGCCATCAGTGAGCCAGGGGGCCCCAAAGAGACCCAGTACTTC; CDR3 protein: CAISEPGGPKETQYF; J gene: TRBJ2-5; clone size: many; D gene: TRBD1; V gene: TRBV10-3
CDR3 DNA: TGTGCCAGCAGCTCCCCATTCCGTGCCTCTGGGGCCAACGTCCTGACTTTC; CDR3 protein: CASSSPFRASGANVLTF; J gene: TRBJ2-6; clone size: -; D gene: -; V gene: TRBV7-3
CDR3 DNA: TGTGCCAGCAGTTTCGCCGGGACGGGTTATGAAAAACTGTTTTTT; CDR3 protein: CASSFAGTGYEKLFF; J gene: TRBJ1-4; clone size: -; D gene: -; V gene: TRBV28
CDR3 DNA: TGCGCCAGCAGCTGGCCGGACAGGGGGCCTTATGGGGCCAACGTCCTGACTTTC; CDR3 protein: CASSWPDRGPYGANVLTF; J gene: TRBJ2-6; clone size: few; D gene: TRBD1; V gene: TRBV5-1
CDR3 DNA: TGTGCCAGCAGTTACTCGCGCGGGAGTCAAGAGACCCAGTACTTC; CDR3 protein: CASSYSRGSQETQYF; J gene: TRBJ2-5; clone size: few; D gene: TRBD2; V gene: TRBV6-2/TRBV6-3
CDR3 DNA: TGTGCCAGCAGCGAGCGGACAGTTTACAATGAGCAGTTCTTC; CDR3 protein: CASSERTVYNEQFF; J gene: TRBJ2-1; clone size: few; D gene: -; V gene: TRBV7-8
CDR3 DNA: TGTGCCACCAGTGGGAGGGACAGGGGGACTAGCGGGACGACTACTTTCTACAATGAGCAGTTCTTC; CDR3 protein: CATSGRDRGTSGTTTFYNEQFF; J gene: TRBJ2-1; clone size: few; D gene: TRBD2; V gene: TRBV24-1
CDR3 DNA: TGTGCCAGCAGACGGCCTGGGAGCGGGAGGGCCTACAATGAGCAGTTCTTC; CDR3 protein: CASRRPGSGRAYNEQFF; J gene: TRBJ2-1; clone size: many; D gene: TRBD2; V gene: TRBV6-5